This TCR beta chain appears in the sequencing data of a study of blood T cell repertoires in COVID-19. Background on the study: Italy, Spain and the United States were the sources of the convalescent and acute COVID-19 samples.

As processed by the authors: Amplification from reference gene primers served as the basis for estimated nucleated cell counts. TCRdb's copy holds only in-frame clones and misses some; the assay was immunoSEQ multiplex PCR. The V and J calls and clone size come from that table; D and trimming were worked out from the DNA. The repertoire has about 190,000 clones, more than 70% of them found once; the top ten carry about 5.6%. Grouping used clinical history reported by participants in a survey and questionnaire. The CDR3 runs to 16 residues. J gave up 5 bases and V 2 bases, and 10 bases lay outside the gene matches. Germline CDR1 and CDR2: SEHNR and FQNEAQ (reference sequence).

The specimen sequenced was PBMCs or T cells enriched from blood (not recorded which). The rearrangement uses TRBV7-9 and TRBJ1-2, with 8 bases lining up with TRBD1. This sequence was found in a man aged 35-49 years with acute COVID-19. The CDR3 loop is CASSLTGQGIGYGYTF. The CDR3 bases are TGTGCCAGCAGCTTAACTGGACAGGGAATAGGGTATGGCTACACCTTC.